Below, 4 T cell receptor beta chains from the same sample are listed, as sequenced in a study of shared clonotypes between healthy human individuals. CD8 cells classed as naive were CD45RO-negative and positively selected for CCR7, excluding terminally differentiated effector memory CD45RA+ cells. Some clones are missing from TCRdb's copy, which holds only in-frame ones; the method was immunoSEQ multiplex PCR. Among about 2.2 million clones listed, about 94% were seen once. Specimen: naive CD8+ T cells from PBMCs. The receptor source for this set is a man younger than 35 in good health. Some clones in this sample may be carry-over from other donors' samples.

The V and J genes are TRBV4-3 and TRBJ2-1, with 7 positions matching TRBD1. The ends lost 3 bases at V and 3 bases at J; junction bases unmatched: 11. CDR3 length: 17 residues. Germline CDR1 and CDR2: LGHNA and YSLEER. The CDR3 spells CASSHALDRTLYNEQFF. In nucleotides, the CDR3 is TGCGCCAGCAGCCATGCTTTGGACAGGACTCTCTACAATGAGCAGTTCTTC.

V gene TRBV27 combines with J gene TRBJ2-1; 10 bases line up with TRBD2. J gave up 3 bases and V 1 base, and 12 bases lay outside the gene matches. The germline CDR1 and CDR2 sequences are MNHEY and SMNVEV (reference sequence). This CDR3 is built from 19 residues. Here the CDR3 reads CASSLWASGRSPLYNEQFF. The CDR3 nucleotides are TGTGCCAGCAGTTTATGGGCTAGCGGGAGATCCCCACTCTACAATGAGCAGTTCTTC.

The chain uses TRBV2 and TRBJ1-2; D unclear. Germline V lookup: CDR1 SNHLY, CDR2 FYNNEI. V was pared by 0 bases and J by 2 bases, with 10 bases between. The CDR3 extends over 15 amino acids. The CDR3 region is CASSEALAENYGYTF. For the CDR3, the DNA is TGTGCCAGCAGTGAAGCGCTGGCGGAGAACTATGGCTACACCTTC.

The V gene is TRBV5-1, the J gene TRBJ2-7; 8 nucleotides match TRBD2. The CDR3 covers 17 residues. Trimming cost V 0 bases and J 4 bases; bases outside gene matches: 12. Germline values: CDR1 SGHRS, CDR2 YFSETQ. The CDR3 DNA sequence: TGCGCCAGCAGCTTGGACCACCTTCAAGCGGGAGTTTACGAGCAGTACTTC. Protein: CASSLDHLQAGVYEQYF.